This TCR delta chain originates from a study of γδ T cells in repeated Plasmodium falciparum infection. Study summary: Malian repertoires were sampled cross-sectionally without transmission and longitudinally through febrile malaria. Study-wide points: Vdelta2-negative gammadelta repertoires appeared less diverse and less shared in Malian than Australian children. Many TCRgamma sequences overlapped between individuals in stable Vgamma9/Vdelta2+ repertoires.

V was shortened by 0 bases and J by 5 bases, with 27 bases between the two germline ends. The germline V gene has CDR1 GEAIGNYY and CDR2 EKD. This CDR3 has 19 residues. TCRdb ran CATT on the multiplex PCR reads. The repertoire includes about 51,000 delta-chain clones, roughly 1.9% of them detected once, and 24% sits in the top ten. A remark on this clone: Antigen specificity is unknown. This DNA's translation and the protein TCRdb lists, from a much larger clone, do not match at residue 9, likely due to a read error; the protein shown is translated from the DNA.

Gammadelta T cells were flow-sorted from PBMC into Vgamma9/Vdelta2+ and Vdelta2-negative populations for bulk analysis. The clonotype originates from a pool of human donors (malaria-infected and uninfected, not separated). J is TRDJ1 and V is TRDV2, with a possible D match to TRDD3 (6 bases). No J gene was available from TCRdb, and it was assigned here by a germline match of the DNA. Specimen: gamma-delta T cells from blood. CDR3 coding DNA: TGTGCCTGTGACACCGGTTTGTGGAGATACGCTTTTCGGGAGGATAAACTCATCTTT. It yields the protein CACDTGLWRYAFREDKLIF.